Detailed here is one T cell receptor (beta chain). Its antigen is unknown. No base quality values were provided; no much bigger clone lies one nucleotide off. Any patient with an uncontrolled infection, another autoimmune disease, pregnancy or lactation was excluded. Clinical symptoms, serum thyroxine and TRAb, thyroid ultrasound, and orbital computed tomography formed the basis for the diagnoses. Total RNA was extracted using Trizol reagent, and RNA quality was assessed on an Agilent 2100 Bioanalyzer. The sample originates from a study of T cells in Graves' hyperthyroidism and ophthalmopathy (dated by TCRdb to between 2017 and 2020). For the study in its entirety: To identify TCR V-J signatures that set the groups apart, the researchers used a discovery cohort of about a hundred patients, made up of fewer than 50 with Graves' ophthalmopathy and about 60 with stable Graves' hyperthyroidism. For training and testing, the roughly 97 patients in the discovery cohort were randomly divided in a 7:3 ratio. According to the paper, TCR Vbeta CDR3 sequencing was carried out on about 140 peripheral blood samples, which came from under 50 ophthalmopathy, 80 or so hyperthyroidism and approximately 17 progressor patients. The study also compared thyroid tissue and blood T-cell repertoires from about six Graves' hyperthyroidism patients. Prospective prediction of ophthalmopathy was tested in an independent validation cohort consisting of 18 hyperthyroidism patients and 15 to 17 patients who later progressed to ophthalmopathy. Following sampling, methimazole starting at 30 mg daily was given to hyperthyroidism patients, and high-dose intravenous methylprednisolone was given to ophthalmopathy patients. General findings and caveats noted by the study authors: Ophthalmopathy was separated from stable hyperthyroidism by a 13 V-J signature model, with 87.88% sensitivity and approximately 81% specificity obtained in cross-validation and 80%/75% obtained in testing. Most expanded thyroid clonotypes (frequency above 0.001) were also detected in blood, suggesting blood repertoires may reflect thyroid immune responses. No statistical method was used to fix the sample size in advance, and group allocation was not hidden from the investigators. In validation, the model predicted progression to ophthalmopathy a median of about 6.5 months before onset, with about 70% sensitivity and almost 75% specificity.

The TCR beta CDR3 regions were amplified from RNA transcripts. The TCR CDR3 was subjected to a first round of RT-PCR using the HTBI primer set and the Qiagen OneStep RT-PCR kit. Libraries were constructed in a second round of multiplex PCR, after which size selection and purification were performed. Libraries were sequenced paired-end with 100 bp reads on an Illumina HiSeq2000. For the original study's pipeline: SOAPnuke was used to process the raw data, throwing out any read that contained adapters or uncalled bases, had a mean Phred below 15, or lacked an exact constant-primer or identifier match. High-quality paired reads were merged with COPE v1.2.5, and unique nucleotide sequences were defined as clonotypes. Clonotypes were aligned to IMGT TRBV, TRBD and TRBJ reference segments using MiTCR v1.1. Only V-J combinations with frequency above 0.0001, covering about 99% of repertoires, were analysed. The TCS score was defined as F50 (clonal expansion) divided by E x V (chaos), with BLOSUM62-based TCRdist calculated between CDR3 peptides within each V-J. Welch's t-statistics and random forest reduced around 510 V-J features to roughly 13, which were used in a naive Bayes classifier (R e1071). The similarity between thyroid and blood repertoires was quantified using the Morisita-Horn index. TCRdb trimmed public reads at Q25 via fastp, called clones via MiXCR and kept in-frame beta chains. Rows with a matching CDR3 protein are joined into one entry that keeps the most common DNA and genes. The V and J calls reflect TCRdb's pipeline rather than the authors' work. The sample profile shows 490,000 or so distinct CDR3 sequences; 46% of them were found once. About 45% of the sample is held by the ten biggest clonotypes.

CDR1 SGHAT and CDR2 FQNNGV were looked up in the germline V gene. The CDR3 measures 15 amino acids from cysteine to phenylalanine. Here the CDR3 DNA is all that survives: 45 bases in frame from base 1. The V end loses 2 bases and the J end loses 7 bases, and a stretch of 17 bases separates them. The sample comprised peripheral blood or thyroid tissue (not recorded which). The chain couples TRBV11-2 to TRBJ1-2, with the identity of the D gene unclear. The sequence derives from an adult woman with Graves' disease, either hyperthyroidism or ophthalmopathy (not recorded which). The nucleotides read TGTGCCAGCAGCTTACGTGACGGGGTGTTCGGTGGCTACACCTTC. This yields the protein CASSLRDGVFGGYTF.